A selection of T cell receptor beta chains follows, all from one sample in a study of control samples from healthy donors and cancer patients. The repertoire was sequenced with immunoSEQ multiplex PCR; TCRdb's copy has only in-frame clones and lacks some. The data hold some 150,000 clones, with 85% to 95% observed a single time. What was sequenced was blood. All receptors derive from a man between 40 and 49 years old in good health. CDR3s include the opening cysteine and the closing phenylalanine or tryptophan. A D gene is named only where the DNA matches it firmly. The size entry is marked missing in some rows and otherwise reads once, few, many or a size class.

>NA|TRBJ2-5|NA|TRBV3-1/TRBV3-2
CASSQDGLSFQETQYF
TGTGCCAGCAGCCAAGATGGACTAAGTTTCCAAGAGACCCAGTACTTC
>NA|TRBJ1-2|once|TRBV5-1
CASSLLLGPQNNYGYTF
TGCGCCAGCAGCTTGTTACTGGGACCGCAGAACAACTATGGCTACACCTTC
>NA|TRBJ1-6|NA|TRBV24-1
CATSEGNSPLHF
TGTGCCACCAGTGAGGGGAATTCACCCCTCCACTTT
>NA|TRBJ2-7|NA|TRBV20-1
CSAWDIGEQYF
TGCAGTGCCTGGGACATCGGCGAGCAGTACTTC
>NA|TRBJ2-2|NA|TRBV2
CASTSENTGELFF
TGTGCCAGCACTAGCGAGAACACCGGGGAGCTGTTTTTT
>TRBD1|TRBJ2-7|NA|TRBV11-2
CASSLGGQGYEQYF
TGTGCCAGCAGCTTGGGGGGACAGGGGTACGAGCAGTACTTC
>NA|TRBJ1-4|NA|TRBV5-1
CASVPLTTNEKLFF
TGCGCCAGCGTTCCGCTGACAACTAATGAAAAACTGTTTTTT
>NA|TRBJ1-5|NA|TRBV5-6
CASSLNRNNQPQHF
TGTGCCAGCAGCTTAAACCGGAACAATCAGCCCCAGCATTTT
>NA|TRBJ2-6|NA|TRBV6-1
CASSEMDARPGANVLTF
TGTGCCAGCAGTGAAATGGACGCAAGGCCTGGGGCCAACGTCCTGACTTTC
>TRBD1|TRBJ1-3|NA|TRBV6-5
CASRPGQGNTIYF
TGTGCCAGCAGACCGGGACAGGGGAACACCATATATTTT
>NA|TRBJ1-1|NA|TRBV15
CATRNPGVNTEAFF
TGTGCCACCAGAAACCCGGGAGTGAACACTGAAGCTTTCTTT
>NA|TRBJ1-2|NA|TRBV4-3
CASSQEGDGYTF
TGCGCCAGCAGCCAAGAGGGAGATGGCTACACCTTC
>NA|TRBJ2-5|NA|TRBV6-5
CASSRRVLGGETQYF
TGTGCCAGCAGTCGAAGGGTACTTGGGGGGGAGACCCAGTACTTC
>NA|TRBJ2-7|NA|TRBV6-1
CASSEAGFYEQYF
TGTGCCAGCAGTGAGGCAGGATTCTACGAGCAGTACTTC
>NA|TRBJ2-1|NA|TRBV29-1
CSVDSYYSSYNEQFF
TGCAGCGTTGATAGTTATTACAGCTCCTACAATGAGCAGTTCTTC
>NA|TRBJ2-5|NA|TRBV2
CASSIGQKETQYF
TGTGCCAGCAGTATTGGACAGAAGGAGACCCAGTACTTC
>NA|TRBJ2-2|NA|TRBV2
CASNWYTGELFF
TGTGCCAGCAATTGGTACACCGGGGAGCTGTTTTTT
>NA|TRBJ2-7|NA|TRBV7-9
CASSRITTFSYEQYF
TGTGCCAGCAGCCGGATAACAACCTTCTCCTACGAGCAGTACTTC
>TRBD2|TRBJ2-1|NA|TRBV19
CASSTRTSGRGNEQFF
TGTGCCAGTAGTACTCGGACTAGCGGGAGGGGGAATGAGCAGTTCTTC
>NA|TRBJ1-5|NA|TRBV5-1
CASSLGQNQPQHF
TGCGCCAGCAGCTTAGGACAGAATCAGCCCCAGCATTTT
>TRBD1|TRBJ1-2|few|TRBV24-1
CATSDLAGGDGYTF
TGTGCCACCAGTGATTTGGCAGGGGGCGATGGCTACACCTTC
>TRBD1|TRBJ1-4|NA|TRBV5-1
CASSLSQGAHEKLFF
TGCGCCAGCAGCTTGAGCCAGGGGGCGCATGAAAAACTGTTTTTT
>TRBD1|TRBJ2-2|NA|TRBV5-1
CASSWGTGSTGELFF
TGCGCCAGCAGCTGGGGGACAGGGTCCACCGGGGAGCTGTTTTTT
>TRBD1|TRBJ1-4|NA|TRBV6-1
CASREGQGGEKLFF
TGTGCCAGCAGGGAAGGACAGGGCGGGGAAAAACTGTTTTTT
>TRBD1|TRBJ2-1|once|TRBV4-1
CASSQMGQAVNEQFF
TGCGCCAGCAGCCAGATGGGACAGGCTGTCAATGAGCAGTTCTTC
>TRBD1|TRBJ1-2|NA|TRBV9
CASSVSGGAYGYTF
TGTGCCAGCAGCGTGTCAGGGGGCGCCTATGGCTACACCTTC
>TRBD2|TRBJ2-3|NA|TRBV9
CASNPSGGGTDTQYF
TGTGCCAGCAACCCGAGCGGGGGGGGTACAGATACGCAGTATTTT
>TRBD2|TRBJ2-3|NA|TRBV10-2
CASSELGLAAPDTQYF
TGCGCCAGCAGTGAGTTGGGACTAGCCGCCCCAGATACGCAGTATTTT
>NA|TRBJ1-5|NA|TRBV6-1
CASSESGRGNQPQHF
TGTGCCAGCAGTGAATCAGGACGAGGCAATCAGCCCCAGCATTTT
>TRBD1|TRBJ2-4|NA|TRBV5-6
CASSWSDRVYYQDIQYF
TGTGCCAGCAGCTGGTCGGACAGGGTGTACTACCAGGACATTCAGTACTTC